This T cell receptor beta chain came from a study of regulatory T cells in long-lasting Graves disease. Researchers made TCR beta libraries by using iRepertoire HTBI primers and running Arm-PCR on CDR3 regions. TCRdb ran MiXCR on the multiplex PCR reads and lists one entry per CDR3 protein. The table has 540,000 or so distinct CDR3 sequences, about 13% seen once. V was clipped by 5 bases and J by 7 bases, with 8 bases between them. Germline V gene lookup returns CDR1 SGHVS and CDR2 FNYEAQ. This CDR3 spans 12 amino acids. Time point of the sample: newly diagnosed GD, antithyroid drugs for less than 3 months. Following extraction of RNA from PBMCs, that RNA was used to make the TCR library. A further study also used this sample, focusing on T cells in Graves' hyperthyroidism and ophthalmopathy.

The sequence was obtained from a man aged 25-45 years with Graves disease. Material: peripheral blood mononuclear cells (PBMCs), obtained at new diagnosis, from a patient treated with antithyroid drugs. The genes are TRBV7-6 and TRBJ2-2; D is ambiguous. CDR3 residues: CASSRPRGELFF. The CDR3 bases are TGTGCCAGCAGCCGCCCCCGCGGGGAGCTGTTTTTT.